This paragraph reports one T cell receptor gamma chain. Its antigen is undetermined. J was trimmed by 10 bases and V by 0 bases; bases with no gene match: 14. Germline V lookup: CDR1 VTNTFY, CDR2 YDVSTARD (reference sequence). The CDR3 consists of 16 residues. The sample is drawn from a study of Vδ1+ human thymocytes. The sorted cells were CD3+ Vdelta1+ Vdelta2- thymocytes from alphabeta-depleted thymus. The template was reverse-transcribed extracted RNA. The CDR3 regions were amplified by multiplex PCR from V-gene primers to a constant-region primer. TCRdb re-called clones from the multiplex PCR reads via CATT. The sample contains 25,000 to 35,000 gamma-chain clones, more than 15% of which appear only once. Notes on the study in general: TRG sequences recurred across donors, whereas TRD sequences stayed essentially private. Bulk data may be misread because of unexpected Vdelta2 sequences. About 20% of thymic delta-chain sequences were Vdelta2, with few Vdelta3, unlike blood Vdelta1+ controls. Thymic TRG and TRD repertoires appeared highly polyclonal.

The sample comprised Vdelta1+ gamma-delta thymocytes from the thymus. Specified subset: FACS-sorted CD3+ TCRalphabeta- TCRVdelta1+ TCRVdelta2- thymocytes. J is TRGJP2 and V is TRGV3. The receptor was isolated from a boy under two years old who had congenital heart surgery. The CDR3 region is CATWDRHGLAFWIKTF. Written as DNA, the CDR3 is TGTGCCACCTGGGACAGGCATGGTTTAGCGTTTTGGATCAAGACGTTT.